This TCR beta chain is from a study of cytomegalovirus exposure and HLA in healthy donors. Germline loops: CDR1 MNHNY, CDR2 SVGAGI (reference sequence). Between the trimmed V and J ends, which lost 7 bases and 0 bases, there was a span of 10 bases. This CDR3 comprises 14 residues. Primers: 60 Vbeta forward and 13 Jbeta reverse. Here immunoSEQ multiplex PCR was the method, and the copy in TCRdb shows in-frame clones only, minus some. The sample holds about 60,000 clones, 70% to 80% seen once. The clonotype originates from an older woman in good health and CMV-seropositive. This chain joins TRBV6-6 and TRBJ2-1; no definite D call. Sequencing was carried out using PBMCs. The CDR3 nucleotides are TGTGCCAGCACTTCCTCCGTCTCCTACAATGAGCAGTTCTTC. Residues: CASTSSVSYNEQFF.